The 17 T cell receptor beta chains presented below share a single source sample, sequenced in a study of T cell responses to AZD1222 COVID-19 vaccine. The table came from immunoSEQ multiplex PCR; TCRdb's copy has only in-frame clones and leaves some out. The table has roughly 120,000 clones, less than 90% seen once. This specimen consisted of peripheral blood, obtained on day 0 of AZD1222 vaccination. These receptors were taken from an adult in good health.

CDR3 region: CASSLPSLGGETQYF. In nucleotides, the CDR3 is TGTGCCAGCAGTTTACCCAGCTTAGGGGGCGAGACCCAGTACTTC. V and J are TRBV28 and TRBJ2-5; 7 bases line up with TRBD1. Germline V gene data show CDR1 as MDHEN and CDR2 as SYDVKM. Losses at the gene ends were 2 bases for V and 5 bases for J; bases not matched to a gene: 8. CDR3 length: 15 amino acids. The full variable domain, with the rest looked up from reference TRBV28 and TRBJ2-5, is DVKVTQSSRYLVKRTGEKVFLECVQDMDHENMFWYRQDPGLGLRLIYFSYDVKMKEKGDIPEGYSVSREKKERFSLILESASTNQTSMYLCASSLPSLGGETQYFGPGTRLLVL.

The chain recombines TRBV7-2 with TRBJ1-5, with D tentatively TRBD1 (6 bases). This CDR3 contains 14 residues. Germline V gives CDR1 SGHTA, CDR2 FQGNSA. V was trimmed by 5 bases and J by 5 bases, leaving 13 bases between them. Here the CDR3 reads CASSQYRDDQPQHF. The CDR3 DNA is TGTGCCAGCAGCCAATACAGGGACGATCAGCCCCAGCATTTT.

CDR3 sequence: CARGGWASYSNQPQHF. For the CDR3, the DNA is TGTGCCAGAGGGGGTTGGGCCTCTTATAGCAATCAGCCCCAGCATTTT. V and J are TRBV11-3 and TRBJ1-5; TRBD1 is a possible D gene (6 bases). V shed 9 bases and J shed 0 bases, with 18 bases lying between them. CDR1 is SGHNT and CDR2 is YENEEA in the germline V gene. There are 16 residues in the CDR3.

The J gene is TRBJ1-1, the V gene TRBV7-3; D might be TRBD1 (5 bases). The CDR3 totals 14 residues. V was clipped by 0 bases and J by 1 base, with 6 bases between them. Germline loops: CDR1 SGHTA, CDR2 FQGTGA. The CDR3 region is CASSLTGGNTEAFF. The CDR3 DNA follows: TGTGCCAGCAGCTTAACCGGGGGGAACACTGAAGCTTTCTTT.

The chain couples TRBV28 to TRBJ1-4; tentatively, D is TRBD1 (6 bases). From germline, CDR1 is MDHEN and CDR2 SYDVKM. The CDR3 sequence is 14 residues long. V was shortened by 5 bases and J by 5 bases, with 12 bases between the two germline ends. The CDR3 DNA reads TGTGCCAGCAGTCAGGACAGCCGAAATGAAAAACTGTTTTTT. Protein sequence: CASSQDSRNEKLFF.

V gene TRBV4-1 combines with J gene TRBJ2-7; possible D gene TRBD2, 5 bases. Germline CDR1 MGHRA, CDR2 YSYEKL. V lost 0 bases and J lost 0, with 9 bases in between. There are 15 residues in the CDR3. The CDR3 bases are TGCGCCAGCAGCCAAGATCGGGCGGGCTCCTACGAGCAGTACTTC. Protein product: CASSQDRAGSYEQYF.

CDR3 nucleotides: TGTGCCACCGCGCGGGACAGGGGTCCCTACGAGCAGTACTTC. Protein sequence: CATARDRGPYEQYF. The genes are TRBV2 and TRBJ2-7, with 10 bases that match TRBD1. With 10 bases clipped from V and 2 bases from J, the junction kept 8 bases outside the gene matches. This CDR3 comprises 14 residues. Germline V gene data show CDR1 as SNHLY and CDR2 as FYNNEI.

The chain links TRBV7-8 to TRBJ2-7; a possible D gene is TRBD1 (6 bases). There are 17 residues in the CDR3. V shed 2 bases and J shed 2 bases, with 19 bases lying between them. Per germline, CDR1 SGHVS and CDR2 FQNEAQ. CDR3 in amino acids: CASSLTPATGFTYEQYF. CDR3 sequence (DNA): TGTGCCAGCAGCTTAACCCCCGCGACAGGATTTACCTACGAGCAGTACTTC. Using reference TRBV7-8 and TRBJ2-7 for the parts outside the CDR3, the full variable domain is GAGVSQSPRYKVAKRGQDVALRCDPISGHVSLFWYQQALGQGPEFLTYFQNEAQLDKSGLPSDRFFAERPEGSVSTLKIQRTQQEDSAVYLCASSLTPATGFTYEQYFGPGTRLTVT.

V gene TRBV11-3 combines with J gene TRBJ2-7, with 7 positions matching TRBD1. Germline V gene data show CDR1 as SGHNT and CDR2 as YENEEA. The CDR3 runs to 14 residues. Unmatched junction bases numbered 5, after V lost 1 base and J lost 5 bases. CDR3 in amino acids: CASSLGGTENEQYF. The CDR3 region has the DNA TGTGCCAGCAGCTTAGGTGGGACAGAGAACGAGCAGTACTTC.

The rearrangement uses TRBV24-1 and TRBJ2-3; D is unclear. Germline V gene lookup returns CDR1 KGHDR and CDR2 SFDVKD. The CDR3 is 14 residues long. The V end lost 1 base, the J end lost 2 bases, and 6 bases lay between the germline ends. The CDR3 coding sequence is TGTGCCACCAGTGATTTCCAGTACACAGATACGCAGTATTTT. Protein product: CATSDFQYTDTQYF.

The V gene is TRBV11-3, the J gene TRBJ2-5; D assignment may be TRBD1 or TRBD2 (5 bases each). Germline assignment: CDR1 SGHNT and CDR2 YENEEA. The CDR3 has 14 amino acids. The V gene lost 2 bases and the J gene lost 3 bases, with 10 bases spanning the gap. The CDR3 sequence: CASSLWGSEETQYF. CDR3 nucleotides: TGTGCCAGCAGCTTATGGGGGAGTGAAGAGACCCAGTACTTC.

V and J are TRBV3-1 (or the pseudogene TRBV3-2) and TRBJ2-7; 8 bases are a match to TRBD1. This CDR3 contains 13 residues. Germline V lookup: CDR1 LGHDT, CDR2 YNNKEL (reference sequence). J was trimmed by 9 bases and V by 5 bases; bases with no gene match: 9. The CDR3 protein is CASSWAGQGRQYF. Here the CDR3 DNA reads TGTGCCAGCAGCTGGGCCGGACAGGGAAGGCAGTACTTC.

The chain employs TRBV11-3 and TRBJ2-7; 11 bases agree with TRBD2. Germline CDR1 reads SGHNT; CDR2 reads YENEEA. The V and J ends lost 0 bases and 2 bases, in that order; junction bases with no gene match: 9. The length of the CDR3 is 18 residues. CDR3 loop: CASSLDRGASGRTYEQYF. The CDR3 DNA reads TGTGCCAGCAGCTTAGATAGGGGGGCTAGCGGGAGGACCTACGAGCAGTACTTC.

The chain couples TRBV7-9 to TRBJ2-2; 7 bases line up with TRBD2. This CDR3 has 16 amino acids. The J segment lost 0 bases and the V segment lost 5 bases, leaving 6 bases of the junction unmatched. From germline, CDR1 is SEHNR and CDR2 FQNEAQ (reference sequence). The CDR3 DNA follows: TGTGCCAGCAGCCAAAAAGCGGGACCGAACACCGGGGAGCTGTTTTTT. It specifies CASSQKAGPNTGELFF.

V gene TRBV24-1 combines with J gene TRBJ2-7; 10 bases agree with TRBD1. The CDR3 length is 17 residues. J gave up 1 base and V 0 bases, and 5 bases lay outside the gene matches. Germline CDR1 KGHDR, CDR2 SFDVKD. DNA for the CDR3: TGTGCCACCAGTGATTTGCGCCGGGACAGGGGTTCCTACGAGCAGTACTTC. Translation: CATSDLRRDRGSYEQYF.

The CDR3 sequence is CATSPGNRGGNQPQHF. The CDR3 bases are TGTGCCACCAGTCCTGGGAACAGGGGGGGCAATCAGCCCCAGCATTTT. The V and J genes are TRBV24-1 and TRBJ1-5; 8 bases are a match to TRBD1. The CDR3 covers 16 residues. Germline V gene sequence: CDR1 KGHDR, CDR2 SFDVKD. Trimming cost V 6 bases and J 2 bases; bases outside gene matches: 8.

The chain couples TRBV2 to TRBJ1-1; D unclear. The germline V and J ends were trimmed by 2 bases and 5 bases, with 18 bases remaining between them. CDR1 is SNHLY and CDR2 is FYNNEI in the germline V gene. This CDR3 has 16 residues. CDR3 sequence: CASSETEGGPKTEAFF. The CDR3, as DNA: TGTGCCAGCAGTGAAACTGAGGGTGGCCCTAAGACTGAAGCTTTCTTT.